This T cell receptor beta chain was profiled in a study of OX40 agonist ivuxolimab in advanced cancers. Study summary: In this cohort, patients received ivuxolimab, an agonistic anti-OX40 (CD134) antibody. Participants averaged about 66 years of age (range about 23 to 79) and were under 90% male. Eligibility admitted prior anti-PD-1, anti-PD-L1 or anti-CTLA-4 therapy; 35% to 40% had some.

Of note for this clone: The antigen is unknown.

Study results and caveats: Clonal expansion by week 6 occurred in CD4+ and CD8+ blood T cells (at 0.1 to 3.0 mg/kg).

V lost 8 bases and J lost 5; bases outside the gene matches: 0. This CDR3 is built from 11 residues. Generated by immunoSEQ multiplex PCR, the TCRdb table keeps only in-frame clones and is missing some. The sample has about 46,000 clones, 70% to 90% seen once. Material: CD4+ or CD8+ T cells sorted from blood, obtained in a trial of the OX40 agonist ivuxolimab. The origin of this receptor is an adult with an advanced solid tumor such as melanoma, head and neck, liver or kidney cancer. The chain recombines TRBV23-1 with TRBJ2-7; 10 bases fit TRBD2. TRBV23-1 carries the ORF label, with uncertain function. Here the CDR3 DNA reads TGCGCCAGCGGGACTAGCGACGAGCAGTACTTC. It yields the protein CASGTSDEQYF.